The entry that follows covers one T cell receptor beta chain sequence. This sample was included in a study of cytotoxic CD8 clonotypes in ibrutinib-treated CLL. The wider study: Partial responses numbered some 25 and complete responses 2; after a median approximately 70 months, approximately 14 stayed remitted and approximately twelve progressed.

J was trimmed by 0 bases and V by 1 base; bases with no gene match: 17. CDR3 length: 20 residues. Germline CDR1 GTSNPN, CDR2 SVGIG (reference sequence). The method was immunoSEQ multiplex PCR; TCRdb's version includes in-frame clones alone and lacks a portion of them. Seen here are tens of thousands of clones, almost 70% observed once, and the top ten hold less than 15%. Genomic DNA (about 2 micrograms) was obtained from cryopreserved PBMCs for construction of TCR beta libraries. The sample consisted of PBMCs, taken after 12 months of ibrutinib treatment. The genes are TRBV30 and TRBJ2-1; TRBD2 matches 8 bases. The clonotype was recovered from a human donor with chronic lymphocytic leukemia. DNA of the CDR3: TGTGCCTGGAGTGGAGGGCTCTCGGGGGGGCGGGTTAGCTCCTACAATGAGCAGTTCTTC. Translation: CAWSGGLSGGRVSSYNEQFF. The whole variable domain, filled in from reference TRBV30 and TRBJ2-1, reads SQTIHQWPATLVQPVGSPLSLECTVEGTSNPNLYWYRQAAGRGLQLLFYSVGIGQISSEVPQNLSASRPQDRQFILSSKKLLLSDSGFYLCAWSGGLSGGRVSSYNEQFFGPGTRLTVL.